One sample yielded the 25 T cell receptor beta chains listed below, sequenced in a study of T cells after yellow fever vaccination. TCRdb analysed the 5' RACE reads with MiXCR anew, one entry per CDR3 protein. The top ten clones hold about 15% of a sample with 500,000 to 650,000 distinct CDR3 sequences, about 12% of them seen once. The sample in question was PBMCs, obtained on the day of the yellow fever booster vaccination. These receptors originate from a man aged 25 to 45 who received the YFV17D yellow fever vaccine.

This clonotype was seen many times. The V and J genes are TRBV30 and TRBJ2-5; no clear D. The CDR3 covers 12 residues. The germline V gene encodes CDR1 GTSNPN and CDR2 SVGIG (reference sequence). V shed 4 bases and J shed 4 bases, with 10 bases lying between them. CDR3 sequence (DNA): TGTGCCTGGATGGGATCCACAGAGACCCAGTACTTC. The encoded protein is CAWMGSTETQYF.

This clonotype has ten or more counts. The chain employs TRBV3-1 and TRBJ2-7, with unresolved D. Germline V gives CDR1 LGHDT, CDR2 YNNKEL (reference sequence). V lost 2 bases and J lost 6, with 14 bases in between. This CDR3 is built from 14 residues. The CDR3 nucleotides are TGTGCCAGCAGCCAAATTGGTCATGGATCCGAGCAGTACTTC. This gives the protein CASSQIGHGSEQYF.

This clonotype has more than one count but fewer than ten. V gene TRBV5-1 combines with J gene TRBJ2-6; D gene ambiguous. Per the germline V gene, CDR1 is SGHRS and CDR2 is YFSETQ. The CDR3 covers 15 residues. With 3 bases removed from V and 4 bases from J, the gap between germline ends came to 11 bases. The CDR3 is CASSSASSGANVLTF. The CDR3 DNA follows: TGCGCCAGCAGCTCGGCCAGCTCAGGGGCCAACGTCCTGACTTTC.

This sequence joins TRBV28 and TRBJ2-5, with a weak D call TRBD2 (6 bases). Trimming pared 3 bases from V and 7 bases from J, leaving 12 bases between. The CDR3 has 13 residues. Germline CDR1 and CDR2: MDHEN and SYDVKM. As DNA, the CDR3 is TGTGCCAGCAGTTTTGGCGCACTAGCGACCCAGTACTTC. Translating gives CASSFGALATQYF.

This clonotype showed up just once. The CDR3 DNA follows: TGTGCCAGCAGCTGGGTACGGGGGTCCCACGAGCAGTACTTC. This codes for CASSWVRGSHEQYF. The chain couples TRBV5-6 to TRBJ2-7; TRBD2 might be the D (6 bases). CDR1 is SGHDT and CDR2 is YYEEEE in the germline V gene. The CDR3 contains 14 residues. The V gene lost 3 bases and the J gene lost 5 bases, with 15 bases spanning the gap.

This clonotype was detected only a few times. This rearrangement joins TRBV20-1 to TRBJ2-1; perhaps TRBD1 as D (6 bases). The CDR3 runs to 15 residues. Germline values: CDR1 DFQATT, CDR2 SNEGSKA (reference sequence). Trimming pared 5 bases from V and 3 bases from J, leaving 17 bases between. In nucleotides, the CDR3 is TGCAGTGCTCGGAGTGGACAGAGGAACTACAATGAGCAGTTCTTC. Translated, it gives CSARSGQRNYNEQFF.

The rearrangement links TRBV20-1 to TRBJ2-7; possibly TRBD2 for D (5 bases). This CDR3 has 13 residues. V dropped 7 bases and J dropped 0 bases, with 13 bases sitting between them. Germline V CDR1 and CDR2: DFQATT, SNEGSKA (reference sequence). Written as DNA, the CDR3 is TGCAGTGGCACACTAGTCAGCTCCTACGAGCAGTACTTC. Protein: CSGTLVSSYEQYF.

CDR3 sequence (DNA): TGTGCCAGCAGCCAAGGAGGGGCGAACGAGCAGTACTTC. This encodes CASSQGGANEQYF. The rearrangement links TRBV4-2 to TRBJ2-7; TRBD1 or TRBD2 may be the D gene (5 bases each). Trimming shortened V by 1 base and J by 5 bases, and 9 bases separated the two germline ends. The length of the CDR3 is 13 residues. Germline CDR1 LGHNA, CDR2 YNFKEQ.

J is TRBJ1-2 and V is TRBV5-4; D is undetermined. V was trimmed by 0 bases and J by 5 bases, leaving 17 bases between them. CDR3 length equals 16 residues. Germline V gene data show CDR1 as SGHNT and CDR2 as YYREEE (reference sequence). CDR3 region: CASSLGLKGEVYGYTF. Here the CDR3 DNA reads TGTGCCAGCAGCTTGGGGCTCAAGGGTGAAGTTTATGGCTACACCTTC.

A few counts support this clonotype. The CDR3 spells CSVALVLYEQFF. CDR3 DNA sequence: TGCAGCGTTGCTTTGGTTTTGTATGAGCAGTTCTTC. The gene calls are TRBV29-1 and TRBJ2-1; D is unresolved. The germline V gene encodes CDR1 SQVTM and CDR2 ANQGSEA. V was clipped by 4 bases and J by 8 bases, with 12 bases between them. CDR3 length equals 12 residues.

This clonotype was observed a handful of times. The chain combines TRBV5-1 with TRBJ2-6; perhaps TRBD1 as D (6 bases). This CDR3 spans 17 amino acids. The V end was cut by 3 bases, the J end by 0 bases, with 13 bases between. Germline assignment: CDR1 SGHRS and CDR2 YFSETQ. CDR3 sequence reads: CASSSGHLSSGANVLTF. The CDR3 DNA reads TGCGCCAGCAGCTCGGGACACCTAAGCTCTGGGGCCAACGTCCTGACTTTC. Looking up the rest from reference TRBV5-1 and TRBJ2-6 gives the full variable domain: KAGVTQTPRYLIKTRGQQVTLSCSPISGHRSVSWYQQTPGQGLQFLFEYFSETQRNKGNFPGRFSGRQFSNSRSEMNVSTLELGDSALYLCASSSGHLSSGANVLTFGAGSRLTVL.

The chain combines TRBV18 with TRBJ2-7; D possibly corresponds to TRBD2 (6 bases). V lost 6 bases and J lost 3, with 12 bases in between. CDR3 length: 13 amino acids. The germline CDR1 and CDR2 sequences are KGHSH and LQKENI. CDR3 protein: CASSRDSVYEQYF. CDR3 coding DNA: TGTGCCAGCTCTAGGGACTCTGTCTACGAGCAGTACTTC.

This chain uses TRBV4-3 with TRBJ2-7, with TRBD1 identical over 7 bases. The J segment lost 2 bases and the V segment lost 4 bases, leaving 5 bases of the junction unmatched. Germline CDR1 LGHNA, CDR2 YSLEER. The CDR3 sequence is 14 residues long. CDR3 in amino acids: CASSPQGSTYEQYF. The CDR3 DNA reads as TGCGCCAGCAGCCCACAGGGGTCGACCTACGAGCAGTACTTC.

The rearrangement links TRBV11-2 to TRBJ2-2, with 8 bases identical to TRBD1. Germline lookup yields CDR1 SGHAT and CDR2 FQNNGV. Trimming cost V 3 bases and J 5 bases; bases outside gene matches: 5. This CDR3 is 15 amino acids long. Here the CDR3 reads CASSFVGQGTGELFF. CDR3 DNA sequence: TGTGCCAGCAGCTTTGTCGGACAGGGAACCGGGGAGCTGTTTTTT. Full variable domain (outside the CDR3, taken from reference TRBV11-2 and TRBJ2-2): EAGVAQSPRYKIIEKRQSVAFWCNPISGHATLYWYQQILGQGPKLLIQFQNNGVVDDSQLPKDRFSAERLKGVDSTLKIQPAKLEDSAVYLCASSFVGQGTGELFFGEGSRLTVL.

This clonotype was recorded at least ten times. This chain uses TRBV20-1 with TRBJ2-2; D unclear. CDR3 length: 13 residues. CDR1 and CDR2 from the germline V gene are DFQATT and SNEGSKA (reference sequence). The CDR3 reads CRAHYRNTGELFF. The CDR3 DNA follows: TGCAGGGCCCACTATAGAAACACCGGGGAGCTGTTTTTT.

CDR3 protein: CAIRGTQSYNEQFF. CDR3 DNA: TGTGCCATCCGAGGGACACAGTCCTACAATGAGCAGTTCTTC. V and J are TRBV6-2 or TRBV6-3 and TRBJ2-1; tentatively, D is TRBD1 (6 bases). V was trimmed by 10 bases and J by 1 base, leaving 14 bases between them. The CDR3 has 14 amino acids. Germline CDR1 MNHEY, CDR2 SVGEGT.

The CDR3: CASSNRGGGYGYTF. DNA for the CDR3: TGTGCCAGCAGCAATCGAGGGGGCGGCTATGGCTACACCTTC. The V gene is TRBV7-9, the J gene TRBJ1-2, with TRBD1 matching over 7 bases. Germline V gene lookup returns CDR1 SEHNR and CDR2 FQNEAQ (reference sequence). Trimming cost V 5 bases and J 4 bases; bases outside gene matches: 7. The CDR3 totals 14 residues.

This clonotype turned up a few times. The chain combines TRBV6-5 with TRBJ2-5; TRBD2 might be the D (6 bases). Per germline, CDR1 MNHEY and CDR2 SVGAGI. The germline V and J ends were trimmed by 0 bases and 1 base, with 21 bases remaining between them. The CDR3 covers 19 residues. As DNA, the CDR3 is TGTGCCAGCAGTTACTCGGGGATGGTAGAGAGCGGGTTCCAAGAGACCCAGTACTTC. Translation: CASSYSGMVESGFQETQYF.

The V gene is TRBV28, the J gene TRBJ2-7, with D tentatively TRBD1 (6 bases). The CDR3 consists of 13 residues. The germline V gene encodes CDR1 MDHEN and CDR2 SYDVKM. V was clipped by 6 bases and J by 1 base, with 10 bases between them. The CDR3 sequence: CASRQGLSYEQYF. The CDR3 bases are TGTGCCAGCAGACAGGGCCTTTCCTACGAGCAGTACTTC.

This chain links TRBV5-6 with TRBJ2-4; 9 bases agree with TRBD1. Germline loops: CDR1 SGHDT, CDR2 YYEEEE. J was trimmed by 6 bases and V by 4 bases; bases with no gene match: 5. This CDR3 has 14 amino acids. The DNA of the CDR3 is TGTGCCAGCAGCACCGGGACAGGGCTAAACATTCAGTACTTC. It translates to CASSTGTGLNIQYF.

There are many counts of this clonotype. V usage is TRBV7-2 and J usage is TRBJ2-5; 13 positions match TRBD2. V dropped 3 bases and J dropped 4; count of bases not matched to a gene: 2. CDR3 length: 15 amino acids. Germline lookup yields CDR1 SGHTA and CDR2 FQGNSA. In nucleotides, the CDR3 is TGTGCCAGCAGCTTGGGACTAGCGGGAAGAGAGACCCAGTACTTC. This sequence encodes CASSLGLAGRETQYF. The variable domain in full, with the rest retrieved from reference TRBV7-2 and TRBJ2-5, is GAGVSQSPSNKVTEKGKDVELRCDPISGHTALYWYRQSLGQGLEFLIYFQGNSAPDKSGLPSDRFSAERTGGSVSTLTIQRTQQEDSAVYLCASSLGLAGRETQYFGPGTRLLVL.

The CDR3 region is CASSVTSPDTQYF. The CDR3 DNA sequence: TGTGCCAGCAGTGTGACTAGCCCAGATACGCAGTATTTT. The chain carries TRBV6-1 and TRBJ2-3; 7 nucleotides agree with TRBD2. Germline loops: CDR1 MNHNS, CDR2 SASEGT. The CDR3 extends over 13 amino acids. The J segment lost 4 bases and the V segment lost 4 bases, leaving 2 bases of the junction unmatched.

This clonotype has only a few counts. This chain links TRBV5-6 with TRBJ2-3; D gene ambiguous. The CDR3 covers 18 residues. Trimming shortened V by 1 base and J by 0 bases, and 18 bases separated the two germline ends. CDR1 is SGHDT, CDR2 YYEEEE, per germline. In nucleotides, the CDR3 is TGTGCCAGCAGCTTGATGGCGGTCCGCGAGTCTAGCACAGATACGCAGTATTTT. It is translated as CASSLMAVRESSTDTQYF.

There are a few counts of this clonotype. The CDR3 DNA reads TGCGCCAGCAAGAGGGAACCGCTAGGAGAGCAGTACTTC. This sequence encodes CASKREPLGEQYF. J is TRBJ2-7 and V is TRBV5-1, with a weak D call TRBD2 (5 bases). V was clipped by 6 bases and J by 7 bases, with 17 bases between them. This CDR3 is built from 13 residues. The germline gives CDR1 SGHRS, CDR2 YFSETQ.

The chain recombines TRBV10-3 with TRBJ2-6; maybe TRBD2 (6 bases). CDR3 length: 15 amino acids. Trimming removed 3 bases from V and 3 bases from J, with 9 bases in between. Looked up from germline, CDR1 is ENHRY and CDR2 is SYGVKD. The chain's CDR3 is CAISDGGNGANVLTF. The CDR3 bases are TGTGCCATCAGTGATGGAGGGAATGGGGCCAACGTCCTGACTTTC.